This T cell receptor beta chain was identified during a study of blood T cell repertoires in COVID-19. In the study overall: Some COVID-19 samples were acute and others convalescent; all came from the United States, Italy and Spain.

The germline CDR1 and CDR2 sequences are MNHNY and SVGAGI (reference sequence). This CDR3 region has 15 residues. V lost 9 bases to trimming and J lost 7 bases, with 25 bases between them. The protocol was immunoSEQ multiplex PCR, while the TCRdb copy is restricted to in-frame clones and leaves out a portion. The table shows about 160,000 clones, with approximately 80% occurring only once. The source is an elderly woman with active or convalescent COVID-19. Source material: peripheral blood. V usage is TRBV6-6 and J usage is TRBJ2-7; TRBD2 might be the D (6 bases). CDR3: CASNRDLSLKGEQYF. In DNA, the CDR3 is TGTGCCAGTAACCGGGACTTGAGCCTGAAAGGGGAGCAGTACTTC.